This TCR beta chain originates from a study of blood T cell repertoires in COVID-19. Study overall: Samples representing acute and convalescent COVID-19 were sourced from the United States, Italy and Spain. Nucleic acid was either cDNA or gDNA, and it came from T cells, B-cell-depleted T cells, or PBMCs.

Original handling: Amplifying reference gene primers gave estimates of nucleated cell counts. The assay was immunoSEQ multiplex PCR, and TCRdb's table has in-frame clones only and misses some. V and J calls and clone size are given by that table; D and trimming were obtained from the DNA. The sample shows 300,000 or so clones, around 87% of them seen only once. The CDR3 length is 15 residues. The germline V gene encodes CDR1 SGDLS and CDR2 YYNGEE. Germline trimming cut 1 base from V and 9 bases from J; bases unmatched to any gene: 8. Sequencing was performed on peripheral blood. This receptor was identified in a woman aged 45-65 years who had recovered from COVID-19. The rearrangement uses TRBV9 and TRBJ2-1; 9 bases map to TRBD2. CDR3 coding DNA: TGTGCCAGCAGCGTATTATCTAGCGGGGTCAGTGAGCAGTTCTTC. It translates to CASSVLSSGVSEQFF.